These 20 T cell receptor beta chains were all obtained from the same sample, sequenced in a study of blood T cell repertoires in COVID-19. TCRdb keeps only in-frame clones here, not all; method: immunoSEQ multiplex PCR. The sample shows fewer than 250,000 clones, 80% to 90% of them seen only once. Sequencing was done on a sample of peripheral blood. Receptor source: a woman of 80 years or more with acute or convalescent COVID-19.

Only one count was recorded for this clone. This rearrangement joins TRBV30 to TRBJ2-7; 8 bases are a match to TRBD2. CDR1 is GTSNPN, CDR2 SVGIG, per germline (reference sequence). The V gene end was trimmed by 5 bases and the J gene end by 3 bases; junction bases not matched to a gene: 9. The CDR3 sequence is 14 residues long. The chain's CDR3 is CAWSPSGHHYEQYF. CDR3 DNA: TGTGCCTGGTCCCCTAGCGGGCACCACTACGAGCAGTACTTC.

The CDR3: CASASGGRVSQHF. CDR3 coding DNA: TGTGCCAGTGCCTCGGGGGGGAGGGTCTCCCAGCATTTT. The chain has TRBV19 and TRBJ1-5; tentative D call: TRBD1 (5 bases). V lost 8 bases, J lost 11 bases, and 19 bases lay in between. The CDR3 spans 13 residues. CDR1 and CDR2 from the germline V gene are LNHDA and SQIVND (reference sequence).

This clone appeared a few times. This chain links TRBV19 with TRBJ1-2; the D gene is possibly TRBD1 (6 bases). Germline V gives CDR1 LNHDA, CDR2 SQIVND (reference sequence). The CDR3 loop spans 15 amino acids. V was trimmed by 3 bases and J by 4 bases, leaving 15 bases between them. In DNA, the CDR3 is TGTGCCAGTAGTATTCAGACCCAGGGGAGCTATGGCTACACCTTC. Residues: CASSIQTQGSYGYTF. Together with reference TRBV19 and TRBJ1-2, the CDR3 gives the full variable domain: DGGITQSPKYLFRKEGQNVTLSCEQNLNHDAMYWYRQDPGQGLRLIYYSQIVNDFQKGDIAEGYSVSREKKESFPLTVTSAQKNPTAFYLCASSIQTQGSYGYTFGSGTRLTVV.

V and J are TRBV28 and TRBJ1-2; perhaps TRBD1 as D (6 bases). CDR1 and CDR2 (germline): MDHEN, SYDVKM. The V gene lost 5 bases and the J gene lost 8 bases, with 21 bases spanning the gap. The CDR3 runs 15 residues. The CDR3 nucleotides are TGTGCCAGCAGTACACCGACAGGCGCCTGGGGGGGCTACACCTTC. Amino acids: CASSTPTGAWGGYTF.

The chain links TRBV7-9 to TRBJ2-3, with D possibly matching TRBD2 (6 bases). Germline CDR1 and CDR2: SEHNR and FQNEAQ (reference sequence). The CDR3 is made up of 16 amino acids. The ends were cut back, 6 bases at V and 0 bases at J, with 16 bases in the middle. In nucleotides, the CDR3 is TGTGCCAGCAGTCAGAGGACGGGAGCTAGCACAGATACGCAGTATTTT. Protein: CASSQRTGASTDTQYF.

The chain recombines TRBV27 with TRBJ1-2; D might be TRBD1 (5 bases). The CDR3 totals 14 residues. Trimming stripped 8 bases from V and 5 bases from J, with 18 bases between. The germline V gene encodes CDR1 MNHEY and CDR2 SMNVEV (reference sequence). The chain's CDR3 is CASRSVVGEYGYTF. The DNA for the CDR3 is TGTGCCAGCCGGTCGGTTGTAGGGGAATATGGCTACACCTTC.

The rearrangement joins TRBV4-3 to TRBJ2-3; TRBD2 matches at 10 bases. In germline, CDR1 is LGHNA, CDR2 YSLEER. Germline trimming cut 0 bases from V and 6 bases from J; bases unmatched to any gene: 12. CDR3 size: 18 residues. CDR3 protein: CASSQDPRGTSGADTQYF. CDR3 bases: TGCGCCAGCAGCCAAGATCCCCGGGGCACTAGCGGGGCGGATACGCAGTATTTT.

The genes are TRBV5-6 and TRBJ1-3, with TRBD1 as a possible D gene (6 bases). CDR1 SGHDT and CDR2 YYEEEE come from the germline V gene. This CDR3 comprises 16 residues. The V and J ends lost 4 bases and 0 bases respectively, with 14 bases between them. CDR3 region: CASSRMTGYSGNTIYF. For the CDR3, the DNA is TGTGCCAGCAGCCGAATGACAGGTTACTCTGGAAACACCATATATTTT.

V and J are TRBV7-2 and TRBJ1-6; the D is unclear. Per germline, CDR1 SGHTA and CDR2 FQGNSA. The CDR3 extends over 17 amino acids. Trimming took off 2 bases at V and 5 bases at J, with 16 bases between the two ends. CDR3 in DNA: TGTGCCAGCAGCTTATGGGGAGGGTGGAGCGATAATTCACCCCTCCACTTT. The encoded protein is CASSLWGGWSDNSPLHF. The full variable domain, completed using reference TRBV7-2 and TRBJ1-6, is GAGVSQSPSNKVTEKGKDVELRCDPISGHTALYWYRQSLGQGLEFLIYFQGNSAPDKSGLPSDRFSAERTGGSVSTLTIQRTQQEDSAVYLCASSLWGGWSDNSPLHFGNGTRLTVT.

The genes are TRBV9 and TRBJ2-7; 7 bases map to TRBD1. Germline assignment: CDR1 SGDLS and CDR2 YYNGEE. V shed 0 bases, J shed 5 bases, and the junction held 14 bases outside the gene matches. The CDR3 has 17 amino acids. In DNA form, the CDR3 reads TGTGCCAGCAGCGTAGCTATGAGAGCCACAGGGGACAACGAGCAGTACTTC. It specifies CASSVAMRATGDNEQYF.

The sample holds one count of this clone. V usage is TRBV7-3 and J usage is TRBJ2-5; D uncertain. V was clipped by 5 bases and J by 5 bases, with 12 bases between them. There are 13 residues in the CDR3. Germline-derived CDR1 and CDR2 are SGHTA and FQGTGA. The CDR3 DNA sequence: TGTGCCAGCAGCGCCCTACTCGGGGAGACCCAGTACTTC. Translation gives CASSALLGETQYF.

This clone was detected only a few times. The rearrangement uses TRBV6-1 and TRBJ1-2; TRBD1 matches 7 bases. CDR3 length: 20 amino acids. CDR1 and CDR2 (germline): MNHNS, SASEGT. V shed 2 bases, J shed 4 bases, and the junction held 22 bases outside the gene matches. The CDR3 region is CASSEISTRGGDPGGYGYTF. As DNA, the CDR3 is TGTGCCAGCAGTGAAATCAGTACCAGAGGGGGCGATCCGGGCGGCTATGGCTACACCTTC.

About this clone: Other DNA sequences in the sample encode the same CDR3. The V and J genes are TRBV5-1 and TRBJ1-2; 9 bases fit TRBD1. J gave up 3 bases and V 0 bases, and 3 bases lay outside the gene matches. The CDR3 totals 15 residues. Germline CDR1 reads SGHRS; CDR2 reads YFSETQ. The CDR3, as DNA: TGCGCCAGCAGCTTGGTACAGGGGGCGGACTATGGCTACACCTTC. It is translated as CASSLVQGADYGYTF.

This clone was observed a few times. The chain links TRBV5-1 to TRBJ2-7, with 8 bases that match TRBD1. Trimming at V came to 4 bases and at J to 3 bases, leaving 6 bases not matched to a gene. Germline V gene sequence: CDR1 SGHRS, CDR2 YFSETQ. This CDR3 region has 14 residues. The CDR3 bases are TGCGCCAGCAGCCCAGCCGGGACAGGCTACGAGCAGTACTTC. Residues: CASSPAGTGYEQYF.

The chain employs TRBV5-4 and TRBJ2-2; 10 bases are shared with TRBD2. The trim removed 1 base at V and 4 bases at J, leaving 1 base unmatched. The CDR3 consists of 15 residues. Germline V gene sequence: CDR1 SGHNT, CDR2 YYREEE (reference sequence). CDR3 in DNA: TGTGCCAGCAGCTTGCGGACTAGCGGCACCGGGGAGCTGTTTTTT. Protein product: CASSLRTSGTGELFF.

The chain uses TRBV30 and TRBJ1-1; perhaps TRBD1 as D (5 bases). This CDR3 is 13 amino acids long. Germline CDR1 reads GTSNPN; CDR2 reads SVGIG (reference sequence). V lost 0 bases, J lost 9 bases, and 14 bases lay in between. The CDR3 DNA follows: TGTGCCTGGAGTGTAGTCGGTCGACAGCAAGCTTTCTTT. Protein product: CAWSVVGRQQAFF.

This chain connects TRBV19 to TRBJ2-5; D may be TRBD2 (5 bases). The CDR3 covers 14 residues. Germline CDR1 LNHDA, CDR2 SQIVND (reference sequence). Between the trimmed V and J ends, which lost 1 base and 8 bases, there was a span of 14 bases. The CDR3 coding sequence is TGTGCCAGTAGTATAGGAGGGTCAGTTGAAACCCAGTACTTC. It specifies CASSIGGSVETQYF.

The rearrangement joins TRBV19 to TRBJ1-1; TRBD1 agrees at 10 bases. CDR3 length equals 15 residues. From germline, CDR1 is LNHDA and CDR2 SQIVND (reference sequence). Trimming at V came to 9 bases and at J to 5 bases, leaving 12 bases not matched to a gene. The CDR3 DNA reads as TGTGCCAGCACTACCCTGGGACAGGGGTGGACTGAAGCTTTCTTT. This translates into CASTTLGQGWTEAFF.

The chain has TRBV11-3 and TRBJ2-3, with TRBD1 matching over 9 bases. This CDR3 is built from 15 residues. Germline CDR1 reads SGHNT; CDR2 reads YENEEA. Trimming removed 0 bases from V and 6 bases from J; junction bases left unmatched: 4. The DNA of the CDR3 is TGTGCCAGCAGCTTAGAGGGACAGGGAGGGGATACGCAGTATTTT. Translating gives CASSLEGQGGDTQYF. The full variable domain, completed using reference TRBV11-3 and TRBJ2-3, is EAGVVQSPRYKIIEKKQPVAFWCNPISGHNTLYWYLQNLGQGPELLIRYENEEAVDDSQLPKDRFSAERLKGVDSTLKIQPAELGDSAVYLCASSLEGQGGDTQYFGPGTRLTVL.

This chain joins TRBV5-4 and TRBJ2-3; D may be TRBD2 (5 bases). CDR1 SGHNT and CDR2 YYREEE come from the germline V gene (reference sequence). Trimming stripped 1 base from V and 2 bases from J, with 5 bases between. The CDR3 has 13 amino acids. In DNA, the CDR3 is TGTGCCAGCAGCTTGCGGGACACAGATACGCAGTATTTT. Its translation: CASSLRDTDTQYF.